The sequence of this T cell receptor beta chain was determined in a study of blood T cell repertoires in COVID-19. Study as a whole: Researchers got acute and convalescent COVID-19 samples from the United States, Italy and Spain. Sample material is recorded as cDNA or gDNA derived from T cells, B-cell-depleted T cells, or PBMCs.

Authors' methods: Reference gene primer amplification in the assay estimated nucleated cell counts. Sequencing used immunoSEQ multiplex PCR; TCRdb keeps in-frame clones, though not all of them. The DNA gave D and trimming, while V, J and clone size come from that table. The sample yields about 70,000 clones, 70% to 90% seen once. V shed 1 base, J shed 3 bases, and the junction held 2 bases outside the gene matches. The CDR3 loop spans 13 amino acids. Germline assignment: CDR1 SQVTM and CDR2 ANQGSEA. This chain uses TRBV29-1 with TRBJ2-5; the match to TRBD2 covers 7 bases. The sequencing sample was made of peripheral blood. This receptor was obtained from a human donor in a cohort sampled during active COVID-19. The CDR3 DNA follows: TGCAGCGTTGAAGCGGGAGGTAAAGAGACCCAGTACTTC. Protein: CSVEAGGKETQYF.